This TCR beta chain was identified during a study of blood T cells in healthy people across ages. Through a sample-barcoded 5' primer and a J-beta primer mix, a second PCR was run for roughly 6 to 12 cycles. TCRdb analysed the 5' RACE reads with MiXCR anew, one entry per CDR3 protein. The sample lists about 690,000 distinct CDR3 sequences, around 41% seen once, with 30% in the top ten. Overall study findings and caveats: Not knowing donor CMV status may have confounded expanded clonotype changes. Without sorted subsets, naive and antigen-experienced compartments could not be conclusively compared. Diversity estimates drawn from one million T cells were deemed underestimates.

The V and J ends lost 3 bases and 8 bases respectively, with 5 bases between them. CDR3 size: 11 residues. In germline, CDR1 is LGHDT, CDR2 YNNKEL (reference sequence). Worth noting for this clonotype: The antigen is unknown.

This clonotype originated in a man aged 80 or over in good health. Material for sequencing was blood. The chain joins TRBV3-1 to TRBJ2-1, with D unresolved. The CDR3, as DNA: TGTGCCAGCAGCCAGAGCCATGAGCAGTTCTTC. Its protein product is CASSQSHEQFF.